Included here is one T cell receptor beta chain sequence, with context. Germline V gives CDR1 SQVTM, CDR2 ANQGSEA. The CDR3 covers 16 residues. The V and J ends lost 5 bases and 1 base respectively, with 20 bases between them. This sample is drawn from a study of beta chain features in type 1 diabetes. Expressed TCRB transcripts were sequenced because the isolated RNA had all been reverse transcribed beforehand. Using immunoSEQ multiplex PCR, the repertoire was profiled, and TCRdb retains in-frame clones only, with some absent. The sample records approximately 170,000 clones, less than 9.5% being singletons.

The receptor was derived from a woman under 30 in good health. The rearrangement joins TRBV29-1 to TRBJ1-1; a weak D match, TRBD1 (5 bases). Sequencing used central memory CD4+ T cells from blood. The CDR3, as DNA: TGCAGCGTTTCCCCTGAACCGGGACTCCCGAACACTGAAGCTTTCTTT. Translating it yields CSVSPEPGLPNTEAFF.